Below, 23 T cell receptor beta chains from the same sample are listed, as sequenced in a study of shared clonotypes between healthy human individuals (dated by TCRdb to about 2020). Library creation used the immunoSEQ multiplex PCR assay. TCRdb's version of the immuneACCESS table is confined to in-frame rearrangements and falls short of the full clone set. An unresolved V gene accounts for under half of the shortfall where checked; the remainder is of unknown origin. Across this sample there are approximately 98,000 clones, with 55% to 70% seen only once. The ten largest clones take up approximately 25% of the sample. Specimen: memory CD8+ T cells sorted from blood. The cell subset or site tag for this specimen amounts to: CD45RO+ cells pooled with CCR7-negative TemRA cells. The source of these receptors is a woman aged 25 to 39 in good health.

The V and J genes are TRBV10-3 and TRBJ2-3; no clear D gene. Germline-derived CDR1 and CDR2 are ENHRY and SYGVKD. The V and J ends lost 7 bases and 3 bases respectively, with 11 bases between them. CDR3 size: 13 residues. The CDR3 loop reads CAITKAGTDTQYF. CDR3 DNA sequence: TGTGCCATCACCAAGGCCGGAACAGATACGCAGTATTTT.

The sample holds a few counts of this clone. The chain joins TRBV28 to TRBJ1-5; D is undetermined. Germline V gene data show CDR1 as MDHEN and CDR2 as SYDVKM. This CDR3 has 15 amino acids. Trimming cost V 3 bases and J 1 base, with 10 bases left between them. The CDR3 DNA reads TGTGCCAGCAGTTTTATAGTAGGGAGCAATCAGCCCCAGCATTTT. Its translation: CASSFIVGSNQPQHF.

Only one count was recorded for this clone. It may be a read error: a sequence one base away is much more abundant. The sample carries other DNA sequences with the same CDR3. This chain uses TRBV20-1 with TRBJ2-7; TRBD2 matches 7 bases. Germline CDR1 and CDR2: DFQATT and SNEGSKA (reference sequence). The CDR3 runs to 11 residues. This CDR3 reads CSARTRFEQYF. The CDR3 nucleotides are TGCAGCGCTAGGACTAGGTTTGAGCAGTACTTC.

This clone occurred once. The CDR3 DNA reads as TGTGCCAGCAGCTGGGACGCCCCCTGGGCCGAGCAGTACTTC. This sequence encodes CASSWDAPWAEQYF. The chain couples TRBV5-4 to TRBJ2-7; D tentatively fits TRBD1 or TRBD2 (5 bases each). Germline V gives CDR1 SGHNT, CDR2 YYREEE (reference sequence). This CDR3 region has 14 residues. V dropped 3 bases and J dropped 6 bases, with 16 bases sitting between them. The full variable domain, rest sourced from reference TRBV5-4 and TRBJ2-7, is ETGVTQSPTHLIKTRGQQVTLRCSSQSGHNTVSWYQQALGQGPQFIFQYYREEENGRGNFPPRFSGLQFPNYSSELNVNALELDDSALYLCASSWDAPWAEQYFGPGTRLTVT.

In its sample, this clone was seen a few times. The CDR3 is CASSPSGSIGEQYF. For the CDR3, the DNA is TGTGCCAGCAGTCCTAGCGGGAGTATCGGCGAGCAGTACTTC. The chain recombines TRBV2 with TRBJ2-7; 10 bases match TRBD2. The CDR3 runs to 14 residues. V dropped 5 bases and J dropped 6; count of bases not matched to a gene: 7. Germline V lookup: CDR1 SNHLY, CDR2 FYNNEI.

This clone showed up just a few times. The chain joins TRBV4-1 to TRBJ1-2; D gene ambiguous. The CDR3 runs to 12 residues. Trimming shortened V by 6 bases and J by 4 bases, and 9 bases separated the two germline ends. The germline CDR1 and CDR2 sequences are MGHRA and YSYEKL. The CDR3 reads CASRDGLYGYTF. In DNA form, the CDR3 reads TGCGCCAGCAGAGATGGGCTCTATGGCTACACCTTC.

The chain joins TRBV19 to TRBJ1-1, with a tentative D call TRBD1 (5 bases). The CDR3 is made up of 15 amino acids. V lost 4 bases, J lost 6 bases, and 18 bases lay in between. From germline, CDR1 is LNHDA and CDR2 SQIVND (reference sequence). In nucleotides, the CDR3 is TGTGCCAGTAGTACCGGGGCCACGGGGGTGGCTGAAGCTTTCTTT. Encoded protein: CASSTGATGVAEAFF.

CDR3 coding DNA: TGTGCCAGCAGCCAGGGAGGCGGGATCTCCTACAATGAGCAGTTCTTC. Translating gives CASSQGGGISYNEQFF. The chain has TRBV27 and TRBJ2-1, with D tentatively TRBD2 (6 bases). CDR3 length: 16 amino acids. V was clipped by 6 bases and J by 0 bases, with 15 bases between them. Per the germline V gene, CDR1 is MNHEY and CDR2 is SMNVEV (reference sequence).

A note on this clone: Other DNA variants within this sample encode the same CDR3. The genes are TRBV7-8 and TRBJ1-1, with D unclear. The CDR3 totals 15 residues. The germline V gene has CDR1 SGHVS and CDR2 FQNEAQ. Trimming stripped 5 bases from V and 4 bases from J, with 17 bases between. The CDR3 DNA reads TGTGCCAGCAGCCCAAGACCCGCGGCGGGCACTGAAGCTTTCTTT. This gives the protein CASSPRPAAGTEAFF.

The chain has TRBV6-5 and TRBJ2-2, with D unresolved. The V end was cut by 0 bases, the J end by 6 bases, with 8 bases between. There are 14 residues in the CDR3. Germline loops: CDR1 MNHEY, CDR2 SVGAGI. CDR3 sequence: CASSYSGLAGELFF. As DNA, the CDR3 is TGTGCCAGCAGTTACTCTGGGTTAGCCGGGGAGCTGTTTTTT.

The V gene is TRBV30, the J gene TRBJ1-1; TRBD1 aligns across 9 bases. Germline CDR1 is GTSNPN and CDR2 is SVGIG (reference sequence). The CDR3 is made up of 14 amino acids. J lost 4 bases, V lost 4 bases, and 7 bases had no gene match. CDR3 DNA sequence: TGTGCCTGGATCAGGGACAGGGTACCCACTGAAGCTTTCTTT. Translating it yields CAWIRDRVPTEAFF.

Written as DNA, the CDR3 is TGTGCCAGCAGCTTCCCGAGGAGGACGTCACAATCTGGGGCCAACGTCCTGACTTTC. Its protein product is CASSFPRRTSQSGANVLTF. The V gene is TRBV28, the J gene TRBJ2-6; maybe TRBD2 (5 bases). V lost 6 bases and J 1 base, leaving 22 bases between the germline ends. Germline values: CDR1 MDHEN, CDR2 SYDVKM. The CDR3 is made up of 19 amino acids.

V usage is TRBV7-8 and J usage is TRBJ2-7; 14 bases are shared with TRBD2. The CDR3 totals 15 residues. With V trimmed by 6 bases and J by 3 bases, 4 bases remained unmatched. Germline values: CDR1 SGHVS, CDR2 FQNEAQ. CDR3 DNA: TGTGCCAGCAGGGGACTAGCGGGAGAGAGCTACGAGCAGTACTTC. It translates to CASRGLAGESYEQYF.

As for this clone: The same CDR3 also results from other DNA sequences found in this sample. The chain has TRBV5-6 and TRBJ2-7, with D unresolved. V lost 0 bases to trimming and J lost 0 bases, with 7 bases between them. The germline V gene has CDR1 SGHDT and CDR2 YYEEEE. The CDR3 is made up of 14 amino acids. The CDR3 DNA reads TGTGCCAGCAGCTTGGCAGGCAGCTCCTACGAGCAGTACTTC. It specifies CASSLAGSSYEQYF.

J is TRBJ2-1 and V is TRBV7-9; perhaps TRBD2 as D (5 bases). Per the germline V gene, CDR1 is SEHNR and CDR2 is FQNEAQ (reference sequence). CDR3 length equals 13 residues. V lost 5 bases and J lost 13, with 18 bases in between. This CDR3 reads CASSARTDRDQFF. The CDR3 DNA reads as TGTGCCAGCAGCGCCCGGACTGATAGGGATCAGTTCTTC.

The genes are TRBV7-2 and TRBJ1-1, with 11 bases matching TRBD1. The V segment lost 5 bases and the J segment 1 base; nucleotides outside the gene matches: 3. From germline, CDR1 is SGHTA and CDR2 FQGNSA. The CDR3 is made up of 15 amino acids. The CDR3 DNA sequence: TGTGCCAGCAGCGGGGACAGGGGGTGGAACACTGAAGCTTTCTTT. It yields the protein CASSGDRGWNTEAFF. The variable domain in full, with the rest retrieved from reference TRBV7-2 and TRBJ1-1, is GAGVSQSPSNKVTEKGKDVELRCDPISGHTALYWYRQSLGQGLEFLIYFQGNSAPDKSGLPSDRFSAERTGGSVSTLTIQRTQQEDSAVYLCASSGDRGWNTEAFFGQGTRLTVV.

The V call is TRBV27, the J call TRBJ2-1; TRBD2 aligns across 9 bases. CDR3 length: 15 amino acids. J gave up 10 bases and V 6 bases, and 13 bases lay outside the gene matches. Germline CDR1 MNHEY, CDR2 SMNVEV (reference sequence). CDR3 bases: TGTGCCAGCAGCCTTAGCGGGAGCGCCATGGGAGAGCAGTTCTTC. Its protein product is CASSLSGSAMGEQFF.

The sample holds a few counts of this clone. The chain carries TRBV5-1 and TRBJ2-1, with TRBD2 identical over 15 bases. V lost 3 bases and J lost 5; bases outside the gene matches: 3. The germline gives CDR1 SGHRS, CDR2 YFSETQ. The CDR3 length is 16 residues. CDR3: CASSSGLAGGHNEQFF. The CDR3 DNA reads as TGCGCCAGCAGCTCAGGACTAGCGGGAGGGCACAATGAGCAGTTCTTC.

The chain uses TRBV5-4 and TRBJ1-2; 8 nucleotides line up with TRBD1. The V gene end was trimmed by 1 base and the J gene end by 6 bases; junction bases not matched to a gene: 5. Germline lookup yields CDR1 SGHNT and CDR2 YYREEE (reference sequence). This CDR3 is built from 14 residues. The CDR3 is CASSLMQGADGYTF. In DNA, the CDR3 is TGTGCCAGCAGCTTGATGCAGGGGGCTGATGGCTACACCTTC.

The CDR3 DNA reads as TGCGCCAGCAGTGAGTATCTCACCTCGGATGAAAAACTGTTTTTT. Protein product: CASSEYLTSDEKLFF. The V gene is TRBV10-2, the J gene TRBJ1-4; no reliable D call. CDR3 length: 15 residues. Germline CDR1 and CDR2: WSHSY and SAAADI. V dropped 1 base and J dropped 6 bases, with 12 bases sitting between them.

This clone was seen more than once but under ten times. The chain couples TRBV28 to TRBJ2-3; the D gene is possibly TRBD2 (6 bases). Germline V lookup: CDR1 MDHEN, CDR2 SYDVKM. The CDR3 spans 13 residues. V was shortened by 6 bases and J by 4 bases, with 11 bases between the two germline ends. The CDR3 DNA follows: TGTGCCAGCAGAACACTAGCCCCAGATACGCAGTATTTT. Translation: CASRTLAPDTQYF.

The chain uses TRBV7-2 and TRBJ2-3; D uncertain. The CDR3 extends over 15 amino acids. CDR1 SGHTA and CDR2 FQGNSA come from the germline V gene. Trimming pared 0 bases from V and 0 bases from J, leaving 7 bases between. The CDR3 DNA reads as TGTGCCAGCAGCTTAGCGCTCCTTAGCACAGATACGCAGTATTTT. This codes for CASSLALLSTDTQYF.

This clone appeared a few times. CDR3 loop: CASSPTSTGTNYGYTF. The CDR3 coding sequence is TGCGCCAGCAGCCCGACTTCGACAGGCACTAACTATGGCTACACCTTC. V usage is TRBV4-1 and J usage is TRBJ1-2, with a weak D call TRBD1 (6 bases). V was clipped by 4 bases and J by 0 bases, with 15 bases between them. Germline values: CDR1 MGHRA, CDR2 YSYEKL. This CDR3 is built from 16 residues.